This T cell receptor beta chain emerged from a study of blood T cell repertoires in COVID-19. At the level of the study: Sites across the United States, Italy and Spain contributed samples from acute and convalescent COVID-19. T cells, B-cell-depleted T cells, or PBMCs provided the cDNA or gDNA that served as material.

In this sample, this clone turned up many times. How the authors handled the data: The assay estimated nucleated cells by amplifying reference gene primers. Measured with immunoSEQ multiplex PCR; TCRdb has only the in-frame clones, and not every one. The V and J calls and clone size come from that table; D and trimming were worked out from the DNA. The table lists 210,000 or so clones, about 83% of them singletons, with under 3% in the top ten. The CDR3 spans 15 residues. Trimming cost V 4 bases and J 5 bases; bases outside gene matches: 2. Germline-derived CDR1 and CDR2 are LGHDT and YNNKEL (reference sequence).

The sequenced material came from peripheral blood. This sequence was found in a man aged 50 to 60 with active or convalescent COVID-19. The gene calls are TRBV3-1 (or the pseudogene TRBV3-2) and TRBJ2-3; TRBD2 aligns across 14 bases. CDR3 in amino acids: CASSRTSGGKDTQYF. In DNA, the CDR3 is TGTGCCAGCAGCCGGACTAGCGGGGGGAAAGATACGCAGTATTTT.